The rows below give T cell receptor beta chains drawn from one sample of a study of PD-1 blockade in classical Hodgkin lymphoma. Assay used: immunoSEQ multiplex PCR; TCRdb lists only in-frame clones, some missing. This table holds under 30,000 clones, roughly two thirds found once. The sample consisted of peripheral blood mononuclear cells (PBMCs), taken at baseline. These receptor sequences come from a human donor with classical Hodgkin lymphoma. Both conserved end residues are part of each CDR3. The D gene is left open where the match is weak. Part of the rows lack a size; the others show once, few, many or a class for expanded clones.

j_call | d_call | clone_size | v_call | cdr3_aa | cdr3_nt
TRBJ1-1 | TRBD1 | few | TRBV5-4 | CASSLIDRGNTEAFF | TGTGCCAGCAGCTTGATAGACAGGGGCAACACTGAAGCTTTCTTT
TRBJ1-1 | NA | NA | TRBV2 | CASMNFARGTEAFF | TGTGCCAGCATGAACTTCGCTCGGGGCACTGAAGCTTTCTTT
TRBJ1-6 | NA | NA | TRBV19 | CASSMWGSPLHF | TGTGCCAGTAGTATGTGGGGTTCACCCCTCCACTTT
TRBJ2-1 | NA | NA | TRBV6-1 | CASSEHPVPYNEQFF | TGTGCCAGCAGTGAACACCCGGTCCCCTACAATGAGCAGTTCTTC
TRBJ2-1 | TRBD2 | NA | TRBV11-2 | CASSTSGSSYNEQFF | TGTGCCAGCAGTACCAGCGGGAGCTCCTACAATGAGCAGTTCTTC
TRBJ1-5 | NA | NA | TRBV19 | CATSFLTPGNQPQHF | TGTGCCACCTCCTTCCTAACTCCGGGCAATCAGCCCCAGCATTTT
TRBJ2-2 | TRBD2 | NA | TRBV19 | CASLNTGLAANTGELFF | TGTGCCAGTTTAAATACGGGACTAGCGGCGAACACCGGGGAGCTGTTTTTT
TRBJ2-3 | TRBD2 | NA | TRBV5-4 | CASSLWGGADTQYF | TGTGCCAGCAGCTTGTGGGGGGGAGCAGATACGCAGTATTTT
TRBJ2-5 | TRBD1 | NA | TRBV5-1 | CASSPGQGKGETQYF | TGCGCCAGCAGCCCGGGACAGGGAAAGGGAGAGACCCAGTACTTC
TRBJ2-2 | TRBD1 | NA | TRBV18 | CASSPQGAVNTGELFF | TGTGCCAGCTCACCACAGGGGGCGGTGAACACCGGGGAGCTGTTTTTT
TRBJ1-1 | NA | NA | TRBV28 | CASSLERGTEAFF | TGTGCCAGCAGTTTAGAGAGGGGCACTGAAGCTTTCTTT
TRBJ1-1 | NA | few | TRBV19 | CASSFLGQKAFF | TGTGCCAGTAGTTTCCTCGGACAGAAAGCTTTCTTT
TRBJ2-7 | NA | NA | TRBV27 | CASSLRQSYEQYF | TGTGCCAGCAGTTTGAGACAGTCCTACGAGCAGTACTTC
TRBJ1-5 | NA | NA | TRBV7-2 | CASSPGGTGNQPQHF | TGTGCCAGCAGCCCGGGGGGCACGGGCAATCAGCCCCAGCATTTT
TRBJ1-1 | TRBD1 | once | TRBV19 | CASSISGQGWSEAFF | TGTGCCAGTAGTATATCCGGACAGGGATGGTCTGAAGCTTTCTTT
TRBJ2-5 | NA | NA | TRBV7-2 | CASSLTGAGGETQYF | TGTGCCAGCAGCCTGACAGGGGCGGGGGGAGAGACCCAGTACTTC
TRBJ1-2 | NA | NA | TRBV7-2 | CASSLGPVSYGYTF | TGTGCCAGCAGCTTAGGCCCAGTCTCCTATGGCTACACCTTC
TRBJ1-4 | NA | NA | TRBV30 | CAWKAGPRRGEKLFF | TGTGCCTGGAAGGCCGGCCCCCGGCGGGGTGAAAAACTGTTTTTT
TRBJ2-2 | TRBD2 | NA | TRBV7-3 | CASSPLAGGLTGELFF | TGTGCCAGCAGCCCGCTAGCGGGAGGACTCACCGGGGAGCTGTTTTTT
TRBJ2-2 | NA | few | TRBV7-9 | CASSYAGGATGELFF | TGTGCCAGCAGCTACGCTGGGGGCGCGACCGGGGAGCTGTTTTTT
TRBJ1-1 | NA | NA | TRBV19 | CASSAYMNTEAFF | TGTGCCAGTAGTGCCTATATGAACACTGAAGCTTTCTTT
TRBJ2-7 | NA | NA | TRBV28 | CASSRVGQYF | TGTGCCAGCAGTCGGGTCGGGCAGTACTTC
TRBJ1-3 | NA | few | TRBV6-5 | CASTETPGNTIYF | TGTGCCAGCACCGAGACTCCTGGAAACACCATATATTTT